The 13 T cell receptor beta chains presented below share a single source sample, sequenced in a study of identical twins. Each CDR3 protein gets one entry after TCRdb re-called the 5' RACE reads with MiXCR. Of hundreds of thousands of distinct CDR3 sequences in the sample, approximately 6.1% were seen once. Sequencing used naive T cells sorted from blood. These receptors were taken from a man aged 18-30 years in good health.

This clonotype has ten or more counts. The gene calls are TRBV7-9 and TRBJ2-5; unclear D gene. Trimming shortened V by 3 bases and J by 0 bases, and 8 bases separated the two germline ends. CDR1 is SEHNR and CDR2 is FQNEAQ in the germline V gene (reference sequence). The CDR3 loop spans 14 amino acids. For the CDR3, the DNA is TGTGCCAGCAGCTTCTTCAACGACCAAGAGACCCAGTACTTC. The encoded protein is CASSFFNDQETQYF.

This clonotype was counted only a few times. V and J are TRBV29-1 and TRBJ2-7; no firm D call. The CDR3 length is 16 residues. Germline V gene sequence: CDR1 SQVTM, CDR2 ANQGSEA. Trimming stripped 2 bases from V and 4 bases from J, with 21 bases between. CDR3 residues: CSVEISGFSDPYEQYF. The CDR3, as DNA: TGCAGCGTTGAAATCTCGGGTTTTAGTGATCCGTACGAGCAGTACTTC.

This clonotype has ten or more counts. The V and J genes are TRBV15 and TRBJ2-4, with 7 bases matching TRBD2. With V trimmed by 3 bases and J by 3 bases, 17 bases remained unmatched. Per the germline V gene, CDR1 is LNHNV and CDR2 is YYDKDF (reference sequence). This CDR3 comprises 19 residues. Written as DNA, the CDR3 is TGTGCCACCAGCAGGGGAGGGGCTGGGCTGGTAGTCGGCAAAAACATTCAGTACTTC. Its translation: CATSRGGAGLVVGKNIQYF.

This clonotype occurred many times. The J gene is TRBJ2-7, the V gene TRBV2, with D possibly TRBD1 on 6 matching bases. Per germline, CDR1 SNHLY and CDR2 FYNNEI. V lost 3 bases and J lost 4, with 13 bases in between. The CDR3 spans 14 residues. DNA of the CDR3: TGTGCCAGCAGTGACGTGCAGGGGTTGTACGAGCAGTACTTC. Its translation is CASSDVQGLYEQYF.

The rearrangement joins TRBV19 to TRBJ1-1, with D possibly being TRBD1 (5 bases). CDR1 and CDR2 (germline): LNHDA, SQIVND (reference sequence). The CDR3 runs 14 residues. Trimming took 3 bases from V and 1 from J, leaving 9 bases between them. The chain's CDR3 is CASSIFRANTEAFF. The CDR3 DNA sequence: TGTGCCAGTAGTATTTTCAGGGCGAACACTGAAGCTTTCTTT.

The CDR3 spells CASSDRASGGFDEQFF. DNA of the CDR3: TGTGCCAGCAGTGACAGGGCTAGCGGGGGGTTTGATGAGCAGTTCTTC. J is TRBJ2-1 and V is TRBV6-4, with TRBD2 matching over 11 bases. The germline V gene has CDR1 MRHNA and CDR2 SNTAGT. Unmatched junction bases numbered 8, after V lost 2 bases and J lost 8 bases. The length of the CDR3 is 16 residues.

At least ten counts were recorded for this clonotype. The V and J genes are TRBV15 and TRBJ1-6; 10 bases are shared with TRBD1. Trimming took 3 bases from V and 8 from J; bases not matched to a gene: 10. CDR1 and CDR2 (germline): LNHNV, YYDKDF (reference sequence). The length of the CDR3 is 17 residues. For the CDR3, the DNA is TGTGCCACCAGCAGGGGGGGGACAGGGGATTTTTATTCACCCCTCCACTTT. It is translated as CATSRGGTGDFYSPLHF.

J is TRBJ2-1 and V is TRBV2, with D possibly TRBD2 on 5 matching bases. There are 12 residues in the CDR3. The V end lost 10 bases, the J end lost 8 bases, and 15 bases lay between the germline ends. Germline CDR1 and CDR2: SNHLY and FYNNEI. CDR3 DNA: TGTGCCACTACTAGGCTTGCTGATGAGCAGTTCTTC. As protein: CATTRLADEQFF.

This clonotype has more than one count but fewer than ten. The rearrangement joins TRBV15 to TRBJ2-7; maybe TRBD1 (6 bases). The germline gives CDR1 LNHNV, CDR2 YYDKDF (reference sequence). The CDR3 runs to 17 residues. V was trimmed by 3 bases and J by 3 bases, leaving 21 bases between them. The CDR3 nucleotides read TGTGCCACCAGCAGCAGGACAGCCGACCTAGGAGGCTACGAGCAGTACTTC. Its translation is CATSSRTADLGGYEQYF.

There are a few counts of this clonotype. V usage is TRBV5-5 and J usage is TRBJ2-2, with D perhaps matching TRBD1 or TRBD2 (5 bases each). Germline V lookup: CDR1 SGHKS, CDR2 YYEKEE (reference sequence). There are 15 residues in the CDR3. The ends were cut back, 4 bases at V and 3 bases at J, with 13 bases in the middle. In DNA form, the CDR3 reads TGTGCCAGCAGCCCGCCGGGACGGCACACCGGGGAGCTGTTTTTT. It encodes CASSPPGRHTGELFF.

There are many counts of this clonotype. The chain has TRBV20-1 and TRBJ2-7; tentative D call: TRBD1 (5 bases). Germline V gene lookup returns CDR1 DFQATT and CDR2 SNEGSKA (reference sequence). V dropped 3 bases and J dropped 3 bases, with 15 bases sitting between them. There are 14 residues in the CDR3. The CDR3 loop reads CSASVGAGIYEQYF. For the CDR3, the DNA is TGCAGTGCTAGCGTTGGGGCAGGGATCTACGAGCAGTACTTC.

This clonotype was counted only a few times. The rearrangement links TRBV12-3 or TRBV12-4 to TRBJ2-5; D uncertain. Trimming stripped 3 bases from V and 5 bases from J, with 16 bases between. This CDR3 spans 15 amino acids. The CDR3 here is CASSFVGDGPETQYF. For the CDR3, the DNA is TGTGCCAGCAGTTTTGTCGGAGACGGCCCGGAGACCCAGTACTTC.

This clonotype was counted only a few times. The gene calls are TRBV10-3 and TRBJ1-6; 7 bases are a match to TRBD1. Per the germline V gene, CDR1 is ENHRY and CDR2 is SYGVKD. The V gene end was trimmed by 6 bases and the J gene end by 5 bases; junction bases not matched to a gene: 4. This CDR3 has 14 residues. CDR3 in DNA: TGTGCCATCAGAGGGGACAGCCATAATTCACCCCTCCACTTT. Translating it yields CAIRGDSHNSPLHF.